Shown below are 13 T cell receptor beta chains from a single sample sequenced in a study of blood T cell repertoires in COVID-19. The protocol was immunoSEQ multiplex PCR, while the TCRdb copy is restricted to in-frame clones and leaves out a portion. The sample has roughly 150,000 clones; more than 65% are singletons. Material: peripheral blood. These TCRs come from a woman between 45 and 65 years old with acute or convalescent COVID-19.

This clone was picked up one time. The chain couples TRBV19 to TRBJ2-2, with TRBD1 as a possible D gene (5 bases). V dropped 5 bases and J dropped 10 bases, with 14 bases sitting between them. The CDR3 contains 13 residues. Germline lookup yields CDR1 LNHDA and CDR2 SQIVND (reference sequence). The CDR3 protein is CASSAPTAEELFF. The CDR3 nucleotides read TGTGCCAGTAGTGCGCCGACAGCCGAGGAGCTGTTTTTT.

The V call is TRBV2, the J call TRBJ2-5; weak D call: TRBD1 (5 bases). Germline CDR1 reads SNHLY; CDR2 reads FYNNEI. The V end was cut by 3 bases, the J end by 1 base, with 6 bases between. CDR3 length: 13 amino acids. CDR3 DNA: TGTGCCAGCAGTGATACAGGCCAAGAGACCCAGTACTTC. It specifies CASSDTGQETQYF. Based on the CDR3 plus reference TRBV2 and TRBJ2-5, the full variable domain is EPEVTQTPSHQVTQMGQEVILRCVPISNHLYFYWYRQILGQKVEFLVSFYNNEISEKSEIFDDQFSVERPDGSNFTLKIRSTKLEDSAMYFCASSDTGQETQYFGPGTRLLVL.

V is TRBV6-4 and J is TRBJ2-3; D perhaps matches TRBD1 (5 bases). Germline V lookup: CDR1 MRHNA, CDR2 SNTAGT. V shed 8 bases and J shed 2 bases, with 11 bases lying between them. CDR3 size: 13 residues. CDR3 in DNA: TGTGCCAGCGCGACAGCTCTCACAGATACGCAGTATTTT. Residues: CASATALTDTQYF.

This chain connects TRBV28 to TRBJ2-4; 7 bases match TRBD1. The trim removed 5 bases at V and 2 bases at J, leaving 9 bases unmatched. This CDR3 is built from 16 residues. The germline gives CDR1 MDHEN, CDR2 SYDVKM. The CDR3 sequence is CASSPMGQRSKNIQYF. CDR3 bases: TGTGCCAGCAGTCCGATGGGACAGAGGTCCAAAAACATTCAGTACTTC.

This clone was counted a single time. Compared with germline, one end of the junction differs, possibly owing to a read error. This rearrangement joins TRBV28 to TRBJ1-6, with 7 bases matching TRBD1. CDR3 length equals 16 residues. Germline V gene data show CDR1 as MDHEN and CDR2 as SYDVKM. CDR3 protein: CANSRGGQRFNSPLHF. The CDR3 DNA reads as TGTGCCAACAGTCGGGGGGGACAGAGATTTAATTCACCCCTCCACTTT.

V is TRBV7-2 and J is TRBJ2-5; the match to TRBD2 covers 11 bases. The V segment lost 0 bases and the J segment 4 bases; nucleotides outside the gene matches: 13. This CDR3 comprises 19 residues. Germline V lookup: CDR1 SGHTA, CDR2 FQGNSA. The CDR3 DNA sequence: TGTGCCAGCAGCTTAGCAATCCGAGGTAGCGGGGGGGCATTAGAGACCCAGTACTTC. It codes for CASSLAIRGSGGALETQYF. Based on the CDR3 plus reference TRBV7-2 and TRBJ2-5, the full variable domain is GAGVSQSPSNKVTEKGKDVELRCDPISGHTALYWYRQSLGQGLEFLIYFQGNSAPDKSGLPSDRFSAERTGGSVSTLTIQRTQQEDSAVYLCASSLAIRGSGGALETQYFGPGTRLLVL.

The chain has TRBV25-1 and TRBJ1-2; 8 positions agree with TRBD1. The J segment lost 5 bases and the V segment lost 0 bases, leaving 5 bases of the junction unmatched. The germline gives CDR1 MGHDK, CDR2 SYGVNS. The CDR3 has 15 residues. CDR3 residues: CASSEYQGQGYGYTF. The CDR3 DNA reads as TGTGCCAGCAGTGAATATCAAGGACAGGGATATGGCTACACCTTC.

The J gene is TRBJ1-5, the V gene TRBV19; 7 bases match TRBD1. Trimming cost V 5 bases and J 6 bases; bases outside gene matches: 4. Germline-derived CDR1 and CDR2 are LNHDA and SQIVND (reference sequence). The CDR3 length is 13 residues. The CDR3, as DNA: TGTGCCAGTAGTCAAACAGGGGCTCAGCCCCAGCATTTT. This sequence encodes CASSQTGAQPQHF.

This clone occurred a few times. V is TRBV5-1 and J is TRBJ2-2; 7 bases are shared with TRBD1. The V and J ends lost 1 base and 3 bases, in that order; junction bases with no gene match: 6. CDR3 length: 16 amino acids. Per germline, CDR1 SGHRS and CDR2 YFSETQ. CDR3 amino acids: CASSLRTTGDTGELFF. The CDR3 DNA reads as TGCGCCAGCAGCTTGAGAACTACAGGGGACACCGGGGAGCTGTTTTTT.

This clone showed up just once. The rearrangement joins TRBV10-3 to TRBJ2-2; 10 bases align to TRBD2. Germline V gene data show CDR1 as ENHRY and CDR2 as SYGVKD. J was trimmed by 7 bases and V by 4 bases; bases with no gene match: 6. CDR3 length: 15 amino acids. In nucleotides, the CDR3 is TGTGCCATCAGTGGGCTAGCGGGAGTGGGCGGGGAGCTGTTTTTT. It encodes CAISGLAGVGGELFF.

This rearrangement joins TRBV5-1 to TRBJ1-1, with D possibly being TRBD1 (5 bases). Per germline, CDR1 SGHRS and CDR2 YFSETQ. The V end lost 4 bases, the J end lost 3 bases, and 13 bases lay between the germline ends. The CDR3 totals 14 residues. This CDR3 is CASSLDNYDTEAFF. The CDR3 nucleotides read TGCGCCAGCAGCCTGGACAATTATGACACTGAAGCTTTCTTT.

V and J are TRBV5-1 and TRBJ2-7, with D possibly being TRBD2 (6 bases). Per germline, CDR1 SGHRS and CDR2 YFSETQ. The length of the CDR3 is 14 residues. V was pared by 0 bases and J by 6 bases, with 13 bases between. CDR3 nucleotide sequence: TGCGCCAGCAGCTTGGTGGGGGGAGTGGGCGAGCAGTACTTC. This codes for CASSLVGGVGEQYF.

The CDR3 loop is CASSMVQGNSPLHF. CDR3 bases: TGTGCCAGTAGTATGGTACAGGGGAATTCACCCCTCCACTTT. The V call is TRBV19, the J call TRBJ1-6; 7 bases match TRBD1. J lost 7 bases, V lost 3 bases, and 3 bases had no gene match. Germline CDR1 reads LNHDA; CDR2 reads SQIVND (reference sequence). This CDR3 comprises 14 residues.